Sequencing of this T cell receptor beta chain was carried out in a study of monozygotic twins with cystic fibrosis. Study details: Libraries were built from three micrograms of fragmented DNA using about 16 PCR cycles. Study-level findings and limits: Nucleotide-identical clonotype sharing was significantly higher within monozygotic CF twin pairs than between unrelated CF individuals. Shared CDR3 numbers were not associated with age, concordance or severity. Co-twins had the most similar V usage for 13 of 16 pairs, J for 8.

Generated by immunoSEQ multiplex PCR, the TCRdb table keeps only in-frame clones and is missing some. The sample records more than 9,000 clones, 99% to 99.4% being singletons. V was clipped by 5 bases and J by 1 base, with 11 bases between them. The CDR3 length is 14 residues. Germline V gene data show CDR1 as MDHEN and CDR2 as SYDVKM. On this clone: Its antigen is as yet unknown.

The receptor was derived from a man aged 18 to 30 with cystic fibrosis. The chain recombines TRBV28 with TRBJ1-1; D might be TRBD1 (5 bases). Sample: blood. CDR3 region: CASSRPGKNTEAFF. The CDR3, as DNA: TGTGCCAGCAGTCGGCCAGGGAAGAACACTGAAGCTTTCTTT.